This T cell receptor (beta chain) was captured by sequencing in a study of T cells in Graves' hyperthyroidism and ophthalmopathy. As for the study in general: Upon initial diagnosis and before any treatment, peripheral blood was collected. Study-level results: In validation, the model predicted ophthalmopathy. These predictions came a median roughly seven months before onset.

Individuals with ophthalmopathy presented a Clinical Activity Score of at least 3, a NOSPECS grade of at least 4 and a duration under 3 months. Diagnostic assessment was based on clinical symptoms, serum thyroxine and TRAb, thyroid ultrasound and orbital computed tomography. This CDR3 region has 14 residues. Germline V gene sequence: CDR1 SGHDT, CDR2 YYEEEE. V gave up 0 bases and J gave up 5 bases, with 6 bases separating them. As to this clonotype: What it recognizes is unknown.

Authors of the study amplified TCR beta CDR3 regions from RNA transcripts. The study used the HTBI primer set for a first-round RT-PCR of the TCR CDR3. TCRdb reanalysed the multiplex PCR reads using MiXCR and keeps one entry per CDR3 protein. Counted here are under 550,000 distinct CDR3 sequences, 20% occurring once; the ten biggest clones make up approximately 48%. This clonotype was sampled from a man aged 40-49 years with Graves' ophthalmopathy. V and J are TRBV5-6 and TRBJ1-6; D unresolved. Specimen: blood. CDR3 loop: CASSLGRNNSPLHF. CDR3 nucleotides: TGTGCCAGCAGCTTGGGACGGAATAATTCACCCCTCCACTTT.